In this sample, the clone carrying this T cell receptor beta chain turned up many times. Its antigen is currently unknown. Preparation of the TCRbeta library involved a method that used unique molecular identifiers. Via MiXCR, TCRdb re-called the PCR reads, giving one row per CDR3 protein. The sample consists of approximately 500,000 distinct CDR3 sequences, roughly a tenth of them appearing once. These data come from a study of T-cell reconstitution after alpha-beta-depleted transplantation in children. Study-wide results and limits: Surviving recipient cells, namely T cells and thymic progenitors, were the source of high day-60 TCRbeta diversity in some patients. About two months after transplant, alpha-beta T cells reportedly came from several hundred expanded graft clones.

The CDR3 has 13 amino acids. The germline V gene has CDR1 SQVTM and CDR2 ANQGSEA. Trimming cost V 2 bases and J 6 bases; bases outside gene matches: 3. This material consisted of PBMCs, taken before TCRalphabeta/CD19-depleted stem cell transplant. The TCR comes from a child aged 2-15 years with inherited bone marrow failure, due to receive a stem cell transplant. The V call is TRBV29-1, the J call TRBJ1-1, with 10 nucleotides matching TRBD1. The DNA for the CDR3 is TGCAGCGTTGAATGGGACAGGGGCCCTGAAGCTTTCTTT. Protein: CSVEWDRGPEAFF.